Listed here are 14 T cell receptor beta chains from one sample, sequenced in a study of OX40 agonist ivuxolimab in advanced cancers. TCRdb's copy holds only in-frame clones and misses some; the assay was immunoSEQ multiplex PCR. The repertoire holds approximately 81,000 clones, over 75% seen once, with roughly 4.6% in the top ten. Sequenced material: CD4+ or CD8+ T cells sorted from blood, taken in a trial of the OX40 agonist ivuxolimab. The receptors were sampled from an adult with an advanced solid tumor such as melanoma, head and neck, liver or kidney cancer.

The chain combines TRBV27 with TRBJ2-7; tentatively, D is TRBD2 (6 bases). The CDR3 contains 14 residues. Germline CDR1 and CDR2: MNHEY and SMNVEV (reference sequence). V gave up 3 bases and J gave up 3 bases, with 12 bases separating them. CDR3 loop: CASSFGSGYYEQYF. The CDR3, as DNA: TGTGCCAGCAGTTTCGGTAGCGGTTACTACGAGCAGTACTTC.

This clone was observed a handful of times. The genes are TRBV6-1 and TRBJ2-7, with D uncertain. Germline CDR1 is MNHNS and CDR2 is SASEGT. This CDR3 region has 15 residues. The V and J ends lost 4 bases and 7 bases respectively, with 20 bases between them. The CDR3, as DNA: TGTGCCAGCAGTGCGGGTCGTGGAACGGCGAGGGAGCAGTACTTC. This codes for CASSAGRGTAREQYF.

The chain employs TRBV29-1 and TRBJ1-2, with D maybe TRBD1 (6 bases). The ends were cut back, 2 bases at V and 4 bases at J, with 11 bases in the middle. The CDR3 runs 13 residues. Germline lookup yields CDR1 SQVTM and CDR2 ANQGSEA. CDR3 sequence (DNA): TGCAGCGTTGAAACGGGGGGCGGCTATGGCTACACCTTC. The encoded protein is CSVETGGGYGYTF.

Notes on this clone: One junction end does not reproduce the germline sequence, and a read error may be involved. The gene calls are TRBV6-5 and TRBJ2-2; D gene uncertain. Germline CDR1 MNHEY, CDR2 SVGAGI. The CDR3 consists of 16 residues. CDR3 sequence (DNA): TGTGCCAGCAGTTACAACGTGGTGGCGAAAACCGGGGAGCTGTTTTTT. This sequence encodes CASSYNVVAKTGELFF.

The genes are TRBV7-9 and TRBJ1-2, with D possibly being TRBD1 (5 bases). The V and J ends lost 0 bases and 7 bases respectively, with 15 bases between them. CDR3 size: 15 residues. Germline-derived CDR1 and CDR2 are SEHNR and FQNEAQ (reference sequence). The CDR3 sequence: CASSLARRLQGGYTF. CDR3 bases: TGTGCCAGCAGCTTAGCACGCAGGCTCCAGGGTGGCTACACCTTC.

The genes are TRBV27 and TRBJ1-5; a weak D match, TRBD1 (5 bases). Deletions cut 1 base from V and 4 bases from J, with 11 bases between. Germline-derived CDR1 and CDR2 are MNHEY and SMNVEV (reference sequence). The CDR3 is made up of 15 amino acids. CDR3 sequence (DNA): TGTGCCAGCAGTTTATGGGGCGGAGAGAATCAGCCCCAGCATTTT. Translating gives CASSLWGGENQPQHF.

This clone appeared a single time. This sequence joins TRBV7-2 and TRBJ1-2, with no clear D. Germline V CDR1 and CDR2: SGHTA, FQGNSA. The CDR3 consists of 14 residues. V lost 1 base and J lost 3, with 9 bases in between. The CDR3 nucleotides read TGTGCCAGCAGCTTAGGTGGAGTGGACTATGGCTACACCTTC. This encodes CASSLGGVDYGYTF.

The CDR3 sequence: CASSLDSGGDRVYEQYF. The CDR3 coding sequence is TGTGCCAGCAGCTTAGATTCGGGGGGGGACAGGGTGTACGAGCAGTACTTC. This sequence joins TRBV7-8 and TRBJ2-7; D may be TRBD1 (9 bases). Germline CDR1 and CDR2: SGHVS and FQNEAQ. This CDR3 contains 17 residues. Between the trimmed V and J ends, which lost 1 base and 4 bases, there was a span of 20 bases.

CDR3 loop: CASSVSGTGKNTEAFF. The CDR3, as DNA: TGTGCCAGCAGTGTCTCCGGGACAGGGAAAAACACTGAAGCTTTCTTT. This chain connects TRBV25-1 to TRBJ1-1; 9 bases are a match to TRBD1. V shed 4 bases and J 2 bases; nucleotides not matched to a gene: 8. The CDR3 covers 16 residues. CDR1 and CDR2 from the germline V gene are MGHDK and SYGVNS.

This clone has only a few counts. The gene calls are TRBV10-2 and TRBJ1-1; tentative D call: TRBD1 (5 bases). Germline CDR1 and CDR2: WSHSY and SAAADI. The CDR3 is 13 residues long. V lost 6 bases and J lost 2, with 10 bases in between. The CDR3 coding sequence is TGCGCCAGCAGCGACAGCCGAAACACTGAAGCTTTCTTT. This codes for CASSDSRNTEAFF.

The V gene is TRBV6-1, the J gene TRBJ2-3; the D gene could be TRBD1 or TRBD2 (5 bases each). The germline CDR1 and CDR2 sequences are MNHNS and SASEGT. Trimming stripped 7 bases from V and 2 bases from J, with 13 bases between. The CDR3 loop spans 14 amino acids. In nucleotides, the CDR3 is TGTGCCAGCAAAGGGGACCTCCACACAGATACGCAGTATTTT. Translating gives CASKGDLHTDTQYF.

In its sample, this clone was seen a few times. This chain joins TRBV4-1 and TRBJ2-7; D is possibly TRBD2 (6 bases). This CDR3 is 14 amino acids long. Trimming took off 4 bases at V and 1 base at J, with 11 bases between the two ends. Germline V gives CDR1 MGHRA, CDR2 YSYEKL. CDR3 sequence: CASSPRDSSYEQYF. In DNA, the CDR3 is TGCGCCAGCAGCCCCCGGGACTCTTCCTACGAGCAGTACTTC.

The chain links TRBV6-5 to TRBJ2-5; 9 positions agree with TRBD2. The DNA end is more similar to TRBJ2-7, so the J call may be wrong. The CDR3 covers 13 residues. Germline-derived CDR1 and CDR2 are MNHEY and SVGAGI. The CDR3 loop reads CASTSGGRDEQYF. The CDR3 nucleotides are TGTGCCAGCACCTCGGGCGGGAGGGACGAGCAGTACTTC.

The chain recombines TRBV19 with TRBJ1-1, with 7 nucleotides matching TRBD1. The V gene's germline CDR1 is LNHDA and CDR2 SQIVND (reference sequence). With V trimmed by 7 bases and J by 5 bases, 10 bases remained unmatched. This CDR3 is 14 amino acids long. The CDR3 sequence: CASTLGAGGTEAFF. The CDR3 bases are TGTGCCAGTACTCTCGGGGCAGGGGGTACTGAAGCTTTCTTT.